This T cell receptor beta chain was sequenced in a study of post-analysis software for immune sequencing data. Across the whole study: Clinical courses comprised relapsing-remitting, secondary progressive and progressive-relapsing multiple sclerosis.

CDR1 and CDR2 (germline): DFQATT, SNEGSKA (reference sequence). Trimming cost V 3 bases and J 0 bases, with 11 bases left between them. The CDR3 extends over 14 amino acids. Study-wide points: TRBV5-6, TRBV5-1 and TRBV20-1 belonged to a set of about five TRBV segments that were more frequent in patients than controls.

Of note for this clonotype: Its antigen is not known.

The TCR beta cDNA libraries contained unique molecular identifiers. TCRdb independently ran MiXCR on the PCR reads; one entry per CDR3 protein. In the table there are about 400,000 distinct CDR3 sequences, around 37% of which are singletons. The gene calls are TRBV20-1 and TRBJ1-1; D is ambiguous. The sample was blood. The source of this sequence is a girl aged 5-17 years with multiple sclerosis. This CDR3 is CSASDPLMNTEAFF. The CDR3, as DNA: TGCAGTGCTAGCGACCCCCTCATGAACACTGAAGCTTTCTTT.